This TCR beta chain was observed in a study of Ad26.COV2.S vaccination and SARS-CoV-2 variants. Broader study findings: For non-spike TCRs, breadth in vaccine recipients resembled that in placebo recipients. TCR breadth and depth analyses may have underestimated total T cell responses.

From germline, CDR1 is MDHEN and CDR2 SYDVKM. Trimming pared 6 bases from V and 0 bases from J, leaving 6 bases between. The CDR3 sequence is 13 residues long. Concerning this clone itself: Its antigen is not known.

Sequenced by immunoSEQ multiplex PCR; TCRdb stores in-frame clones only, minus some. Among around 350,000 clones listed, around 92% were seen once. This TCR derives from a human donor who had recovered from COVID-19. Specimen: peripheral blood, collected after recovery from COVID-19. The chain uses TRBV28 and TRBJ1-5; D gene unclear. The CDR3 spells CASRGGSNQPQHF. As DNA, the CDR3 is TGTGCCAGCAGAGGAGGTAGCAATCAGCCCCAGCATTTT.